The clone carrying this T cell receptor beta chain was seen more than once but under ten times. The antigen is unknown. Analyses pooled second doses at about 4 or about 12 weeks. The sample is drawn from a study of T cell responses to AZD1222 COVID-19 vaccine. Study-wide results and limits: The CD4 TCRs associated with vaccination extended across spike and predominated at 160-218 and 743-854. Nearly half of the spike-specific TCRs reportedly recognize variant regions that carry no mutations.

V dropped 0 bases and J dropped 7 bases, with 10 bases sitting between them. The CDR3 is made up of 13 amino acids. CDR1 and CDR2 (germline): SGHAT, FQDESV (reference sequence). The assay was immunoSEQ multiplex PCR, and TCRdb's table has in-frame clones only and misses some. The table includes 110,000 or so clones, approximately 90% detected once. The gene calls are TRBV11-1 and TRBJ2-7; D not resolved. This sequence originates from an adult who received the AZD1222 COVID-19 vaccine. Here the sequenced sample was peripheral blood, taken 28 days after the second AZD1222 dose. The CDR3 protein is CASSLAQKGEQYF. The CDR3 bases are TGTGCCAGCAGCTTAGCGCAGAAAGGAGAGCAGTACTTC.